This TCR beta chain stems from a study of response to subunit inactivated influenza vaccine. Trimming shortened V by 0 bases and J by 0 bases, and 24 bases separated the two germline ends. This CDR3 comprises 20 residues. CDR1 and CDR2 from the germline V gene are LGHNA and YSLEER. At least ten counts were recorded for this clonotype. Its antigen is unidentified. Findings and limits, study-wide: After each seasonal influenza vaccination, few new T cells are recruited, the authors suggested.

TCRdb used MiXCR to reprocess the RT-PCR reads, holding one entry per CDR3 protein. The data show some 600,000 distinct CDR3 sequences, with 14% seen just once and less than 9% held by the top ten. The sample here was PBMCs from blood, taken 14 to 15 days before vaccination. The TCR was taken from a man aged 50 or older who received an inactivated influenza vaccine. J is TRBJ2-7 and V is TRBV4-3, with D perhaps assigned TRBD1 or TRBD2 (5 bases each). As DNA, the CDR3 is TGCGCCAGCAGCCAAGATCGGTTTGTGGGGGATATGGGGGACTCCTACGAGCAGTACTTC. This gives the protein CASSQDRFVGDMGDSYEQYF.